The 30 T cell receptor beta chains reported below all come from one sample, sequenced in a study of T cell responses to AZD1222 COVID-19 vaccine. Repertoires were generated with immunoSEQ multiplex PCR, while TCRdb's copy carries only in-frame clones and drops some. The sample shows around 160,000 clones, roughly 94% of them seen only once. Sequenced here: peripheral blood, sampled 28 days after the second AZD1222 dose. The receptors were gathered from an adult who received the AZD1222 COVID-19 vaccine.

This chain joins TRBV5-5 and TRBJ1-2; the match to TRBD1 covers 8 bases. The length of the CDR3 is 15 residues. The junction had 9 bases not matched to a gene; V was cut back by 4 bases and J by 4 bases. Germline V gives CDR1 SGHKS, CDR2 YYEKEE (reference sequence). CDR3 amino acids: CASSQTGVEGYGYTF. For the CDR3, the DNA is TGTGCCAGCAGCCAGACAGGGGTTGAGGGCTATGGCTACACCTTC.

The CDR3 sequence is CASSLGQHSYEQYF. The CDR3 DNA follows: TGCGCCAGCAGCCTAGGACAGCACTCCTACGAGCAGTACTTC. V and J are TRBV4-1 and TRBJ2-7; a weak D match, TRBD1 (6 bases). The CDR3 length is 14 residues. Germline V lookup: CDR1 MGHRA, CDR2 YSYEKL. V lost 4 bases, J lost 0 bases, and 10 bases lay in between.

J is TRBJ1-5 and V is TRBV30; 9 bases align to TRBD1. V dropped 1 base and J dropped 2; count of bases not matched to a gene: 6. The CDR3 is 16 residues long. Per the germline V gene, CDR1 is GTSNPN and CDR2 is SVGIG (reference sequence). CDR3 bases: TGTGCCTGGAGTGCGAACAGGGGGCGCGGCAATCAGCCCCAGCATTTT. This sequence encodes CAWSANRGRGNQPQHF.

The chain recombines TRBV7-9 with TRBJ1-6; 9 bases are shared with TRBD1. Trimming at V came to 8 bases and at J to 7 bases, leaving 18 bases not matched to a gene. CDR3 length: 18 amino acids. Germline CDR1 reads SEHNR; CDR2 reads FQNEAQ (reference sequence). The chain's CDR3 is CASYRTGDTPSRNSPLHF. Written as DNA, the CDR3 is TGTGCCAGCTACAGGACAGGGGACACCCCGTCGCGGAATTCACCCCTCCACTTT.

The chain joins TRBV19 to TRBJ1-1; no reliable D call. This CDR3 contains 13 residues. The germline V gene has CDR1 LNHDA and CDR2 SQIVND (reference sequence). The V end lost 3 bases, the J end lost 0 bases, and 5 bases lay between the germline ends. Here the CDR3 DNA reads TGTGCCAGTAGTATTTTCGTGAACACTGAAGCTTTCTTT. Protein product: CASSIFVNTEAFF.

CDR3 protein: CSASPDRDKYGYTF. In DNA form, the CDR3 reads TGCAGTGCTAGTCCGGACAGGGATAAATATGGCTACACCTTC. The rearrangement joins TRBV20-1 to TRBJ1-2, with TRBD1 matching over 8 bases. CDR1 is DFQATT and CDR2 is SNEGSKA in the germline V gene (reference sequence). The CDR3 has 14 residues. J gave up 5 bases and V 3 bases, and 8 bases lay outside the gene matches.

For the CDR3, the DNA is TGCGCCAGCAGCCAAGTTAGCGGACTGCTTAGGGGCACAGATACGCAGTATTTT. This encodes CASSQVSGLLRGTDTQYF. V is TRBV4-1 and J is TRBJ2-3; a possible D gene is TRBD2 (6 bases). The CDR3 sequence is 18 residues long. V was trimmed by 1 base and J by 1 base, leaving 18 bases between them. The V gene's germline CDR1 is MGHRA and CDR2 YSYEKL.

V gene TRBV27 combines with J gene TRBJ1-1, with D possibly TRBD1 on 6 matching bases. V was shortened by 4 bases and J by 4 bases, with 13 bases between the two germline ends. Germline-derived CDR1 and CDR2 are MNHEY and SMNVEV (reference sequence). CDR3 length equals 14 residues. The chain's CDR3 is CASSSTGYGTEAFF. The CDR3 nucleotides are TGTGCCAGCAGTTCGACAGGTTACGGCACTGAAGCTTTCTTT.

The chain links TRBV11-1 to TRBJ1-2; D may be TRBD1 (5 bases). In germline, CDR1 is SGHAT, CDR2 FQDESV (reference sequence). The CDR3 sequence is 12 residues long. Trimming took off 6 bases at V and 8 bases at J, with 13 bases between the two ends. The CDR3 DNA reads TGTGCCAGCAGTTCTTACGGGGACGGCTACACCTTC. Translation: CASSSYGDGYTF.

The CDR3 DNA follows: TGTGCCAGCTCACCCCGGACAGGGGAGGCCAACTATGGCTACACCTTC. This gives the protein CASSPRTGEANYGYTF. The gene calls are TRBV18 and TRBJ1-2; 9 positions agree with TRBD1. The germline gives CDR1 KGHSH, CDR2 LQKENI. There are 16 residues in the CDR3. With 3 bases clipped from V and 2 bases from J, the junction kept 7 bases outside the gene matches.

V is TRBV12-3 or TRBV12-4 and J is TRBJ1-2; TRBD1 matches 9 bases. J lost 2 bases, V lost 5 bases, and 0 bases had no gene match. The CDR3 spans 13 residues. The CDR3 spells CASSGTGNYGYTF. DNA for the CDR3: TGTGCCAGCAGTGGGACAGGGAACTATGGCTACACCTTC.

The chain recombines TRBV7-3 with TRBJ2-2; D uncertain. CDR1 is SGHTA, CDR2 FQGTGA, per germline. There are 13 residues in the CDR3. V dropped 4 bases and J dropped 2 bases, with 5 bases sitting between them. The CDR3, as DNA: TGTGCCAGCAGCTCCTCTAACACCGGGGAGCTGTTTTTT. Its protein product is CASSSSNTGELFF.

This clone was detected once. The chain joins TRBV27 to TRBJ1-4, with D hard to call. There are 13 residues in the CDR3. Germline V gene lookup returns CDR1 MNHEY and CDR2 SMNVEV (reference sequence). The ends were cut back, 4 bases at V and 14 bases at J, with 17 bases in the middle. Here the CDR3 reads CASSSFNSGVLFF. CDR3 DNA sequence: TGTGCCAGCAGTTCCTTCAACAGTGGGGTTCTGTTTTTT.

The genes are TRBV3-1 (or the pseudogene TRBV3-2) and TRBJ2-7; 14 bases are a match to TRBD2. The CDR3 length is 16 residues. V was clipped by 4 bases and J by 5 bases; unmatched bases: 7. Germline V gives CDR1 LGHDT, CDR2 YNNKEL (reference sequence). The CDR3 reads CASSPWTSGRLDEQYF. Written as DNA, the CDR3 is TGTGCCAGCAGCCCCTGGACTAGCGGGAGGTTGGACGAGCAGTACTTC.

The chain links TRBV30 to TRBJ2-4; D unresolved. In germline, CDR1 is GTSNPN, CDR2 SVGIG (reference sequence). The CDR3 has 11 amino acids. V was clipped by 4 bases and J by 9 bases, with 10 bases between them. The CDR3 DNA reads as TGTGCCTGGACATACCTGGGCATTCAGTACTTC. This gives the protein CAWTYLGIQYF.

The DNA for the CDR3 is TGTGCCAGCAGCTTGCGGAGCCTAAAGGATTCACCCCTCCACTTT. Protein product: CASSLRSLKDSPLHF. This sequence joins TRBV5-4 and TRBJ1-6, with D uncertain. This CDR3 is 15 amino acids long. V was clipped by 1 base and J by 8 bases, with 13 bases between them. Germline V CDR1 and CDR2: SGHNT, YYREEE (reference sequence).

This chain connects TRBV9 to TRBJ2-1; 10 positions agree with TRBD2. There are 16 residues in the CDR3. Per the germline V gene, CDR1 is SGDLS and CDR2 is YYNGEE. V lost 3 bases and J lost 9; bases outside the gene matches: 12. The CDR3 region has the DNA TGTGCCAGCAGCGAACCTAGCGGGAGTCGGATTGGTGAGCAGTTCTTC. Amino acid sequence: CASSEPSGSRIGEQFF.

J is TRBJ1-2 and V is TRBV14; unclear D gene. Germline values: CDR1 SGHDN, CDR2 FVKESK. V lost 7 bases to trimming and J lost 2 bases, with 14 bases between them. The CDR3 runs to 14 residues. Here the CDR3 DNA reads TGTGCCAGCACCGACGGGCGAGGCAACTATGGCTACACCTTC. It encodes CASTDGRGNYGYTF.

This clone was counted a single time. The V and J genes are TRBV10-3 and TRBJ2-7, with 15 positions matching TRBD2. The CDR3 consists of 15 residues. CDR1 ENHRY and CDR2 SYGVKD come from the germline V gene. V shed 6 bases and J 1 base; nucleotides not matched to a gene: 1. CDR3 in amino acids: CAIRGTSGRSYEQYF. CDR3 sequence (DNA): TGTGCCATCAGGGGGACTAGCGGGAGGTCCTACGAGCAGTACTTC.

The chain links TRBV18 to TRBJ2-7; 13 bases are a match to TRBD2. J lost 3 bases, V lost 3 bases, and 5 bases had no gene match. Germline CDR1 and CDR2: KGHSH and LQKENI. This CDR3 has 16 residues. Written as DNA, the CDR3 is TGTGCCAGCTCACCCACTAGCGGGAGGGCCGTCTACGAGCAGTACTTC. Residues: CASSPTSGRAVYEQYF. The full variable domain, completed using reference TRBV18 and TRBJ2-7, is NAGVMQNPRHLVRRRGQEARLRCSPMKGHSHVYWYRQLPEEGLKFMVYLQKENIIDESGMPKERFSAEFPKEGPSILRIQQVVRGDSAAYFCASSPTSGRAVYEQYFGPGTRLTVT.

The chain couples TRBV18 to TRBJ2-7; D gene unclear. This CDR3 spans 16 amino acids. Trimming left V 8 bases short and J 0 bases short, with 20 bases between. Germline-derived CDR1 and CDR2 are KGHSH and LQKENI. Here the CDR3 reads CASPPPGDPPSYEQYF. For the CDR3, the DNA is TGTGCCAGCCCGCCGCCCGGTGACCCTCCCTCCTACGAGCAGTACTTC.

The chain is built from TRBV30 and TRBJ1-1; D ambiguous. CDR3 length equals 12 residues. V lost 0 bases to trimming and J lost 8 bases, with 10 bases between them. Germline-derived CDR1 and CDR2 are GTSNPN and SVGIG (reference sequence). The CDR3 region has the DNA TGTGCCTGGAGTGTGGGTCAGAAAGAAGCTTTCTTT. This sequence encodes CAWSVGQKEAFF.

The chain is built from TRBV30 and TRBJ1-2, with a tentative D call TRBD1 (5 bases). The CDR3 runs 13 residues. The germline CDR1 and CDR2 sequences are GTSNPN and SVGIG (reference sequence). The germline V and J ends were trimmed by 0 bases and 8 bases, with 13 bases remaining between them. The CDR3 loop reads CAWSVPGEGGYTF. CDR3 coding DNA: TGTGCCTGGAGTGTACCGGGGGAGGGGGGCTACACCTTC.

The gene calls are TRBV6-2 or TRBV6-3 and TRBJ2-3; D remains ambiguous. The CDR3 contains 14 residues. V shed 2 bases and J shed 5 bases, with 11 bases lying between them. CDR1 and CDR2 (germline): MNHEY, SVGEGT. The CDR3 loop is CASSYTTLRDTQYF. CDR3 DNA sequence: TGTGCCAGCAGTTACACCACACTCAGAGATACGCAGTATTTT.

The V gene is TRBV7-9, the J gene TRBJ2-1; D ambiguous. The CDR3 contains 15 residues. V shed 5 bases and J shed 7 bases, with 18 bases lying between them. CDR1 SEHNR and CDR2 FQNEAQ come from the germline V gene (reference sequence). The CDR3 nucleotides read TGTGCCAGCAGCCCACTGAGTTGGGTTTCGAATGAGCAGTTCTTC. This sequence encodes CASSPLSWVSNEQFF.

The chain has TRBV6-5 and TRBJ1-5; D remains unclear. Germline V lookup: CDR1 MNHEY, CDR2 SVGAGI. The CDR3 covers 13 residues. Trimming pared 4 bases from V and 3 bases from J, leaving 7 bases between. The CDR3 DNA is TGTGCCAGCAGTTTGGGCACCAATCAGCCCCAGCATTTT. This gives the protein CASSLGTNQPQHF.

CDR3 region: CASSPSAGLEETQYF. For the CDR3, the DNA is TGTGCCAGCTCACCCTCCGCGGGCCTAGAGGAGACCCAGTACTTC. This chain links TRBV18 with TRBJ2-5; the D gene is possibly TRBD2 (5 bases). Germline V CDR1 and CDR2: KGHSH, LQKENI. The V and J ends lost 3 bases and 5 bases respectively, with 16 bases between them. The CDR3 loop spans 15 amino acids.

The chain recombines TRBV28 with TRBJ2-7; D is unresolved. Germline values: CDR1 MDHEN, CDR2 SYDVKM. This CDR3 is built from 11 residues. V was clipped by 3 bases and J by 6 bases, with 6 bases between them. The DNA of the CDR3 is TGTGCCAGCAGTTTGCCCGGCGAGCAGTACTTC. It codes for CASSLPGEQYF. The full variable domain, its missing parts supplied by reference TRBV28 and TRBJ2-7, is DVKVTQSSRYLVKRTGEKVFLECVQDMDHENMFWYRQDPGLGLRLIYFSYDVKMKEKGDIPEGYSVSREKKERFSLILESASTNQTSMYLCASSLPGEQYFGPGTRLTVT.

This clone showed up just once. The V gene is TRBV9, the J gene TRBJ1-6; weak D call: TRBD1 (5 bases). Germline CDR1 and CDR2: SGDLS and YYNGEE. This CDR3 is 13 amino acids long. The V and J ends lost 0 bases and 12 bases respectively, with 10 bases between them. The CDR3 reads CASSVEGNLPLHF. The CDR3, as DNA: TGTGCCAGCAGCGTAGAGGGGAATCTACCCCTCCACTTT.

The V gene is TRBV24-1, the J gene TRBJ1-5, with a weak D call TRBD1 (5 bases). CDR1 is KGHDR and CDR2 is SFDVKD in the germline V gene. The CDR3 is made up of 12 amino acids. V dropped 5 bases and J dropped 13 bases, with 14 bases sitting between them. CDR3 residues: CATSAFRGRQHF. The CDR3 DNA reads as TGTGCCACCAGTGCCTTTAGGGGCCGGCAGCATTTT.